This T cell receptor beta chain stems from a study of blood T cells in healthy people across ages. This clonotype was seen more than once but under ten times. Its antigen is not identified. Notes on the study in general: Getting older went along with TCR beta diversity per million T cells dropping roughly linearly. Researchers said unsorted PBMCs prevented a conclusive naive versus antigen-experienced comparison.

A second 7 to 11 cycle PCR used barcoded and J-beta primers. TCRdb redid the calling of the 5' RACE reads with MiXCR, one entry per CDR3 protein. The sample lists roughly 560,000 distinct CDR3 sequences; 24% were seen once. This CDR3 has 15 amino acids. Between the trimmed V and J ends, which lost 0 bases and 3 bases, there was a span of 11 bases. Per germline, CDR1 DFQATT and CDR2 SNEGSKA (reference sequence). The same sample was also studied in work on T cells of mothers and their children.

The chain is built from TRBV20-1 and TRBJ1-4; the D is unclear. The material sequenced was blood. This receptor was obtained from a boy aged 5 to 17 in good health. Written as DNA, the CDR3 is TGCAGTGCTAGAGATCTGGGGAGCCCTAATGAAAAACTGTTTTTT. Translation gives CSARDLGSPNEKLFF.